This T cell receptor (beta chain) emerged from a study of blood T cell repertoires in COVID-19. The CDR3 covers 14 residues. Trimming at V came to 4 bases and at J to 5 bases, leaving 4 bases not matched to a gene. Per the germline V gene, CDR1 is MNHEY and CDR2 is SMNVEV (reference sequence). Only in-frame clones appear in the TCRdb table, and some are missing; sequencing was by immunoSEQ multiplex PCR. The sample includes fewer than 300,000 clones, around 82% of them seen just once. The source material was peripheral blood. The J gene is TRBJ2-7, the V gene TRBV27; TRBD1 matches 11 bases. The TCR comes from a woman younger than 30 with acute or convalescent COVID-19. The CDR3 sequence: CASSSGQGANEQYF. The CDR3 DNA sequence: TGTGCCAGCAGTTCCGGACAGGGGGCGAACGAGCAGTACTTC.